Listed below are T cell receptor beta chains from one sample, sequenced in a study of blood T cell repertoires in COVID-19. The repertoire was sequenced with immunoSEQ multiplex PCR; TCRdb's copy has only in-frame clones and lacks some. The sample contains 170,000 or so clones, more than 85% of which appear only once. Sequencing input: peripheral blood. These receptors were taken from a man aged 40-49 years with active or convalescent COVID-19. Each CDR3 is given without its conserved first and last residue. Fields, in order: CDR3 length, V gene, clone size, CDR3 protein. Clone size is not always given. Where it is, it says once, few, many or a class for expanded clones.

cdr3_length: 10; v_call: TRBV9; clone_size: NA; cdr3_aa: ASSVGSSEQF
cdr3_length: 13; v_call: TRBV7-9; clone_size: NA; cdr3_aa: ASSSGLQKTDTQY
cdr3_length: 15; v_call: TRBV7-9; clone_size: NA; cdr3_aa: ASTRWVRGSSYNEQF
cdr3_length: 12; v_call: TRBV6-2/TRBV6-3; clone_size: NA; cdr3_aa: ASSSSLVNYGYT
cdr3_length: 11; v_call: TRBV5-6; clone_size: NA; cdr3_aa: ASSGGMGETQY
cdr3_length: 12; v_call: TRBV7-8; clone_size: NA; cdr3_aa: ASSLGRQNYGYT
cdr3_length: 12; v_call: TRBV10-3; clone_size: NA; cdr3_aa: AISENRDTGELF
cdr3_length: 12; v_call: TRBV10-2; clone_size: NA; cdr3_aa: ASSEYTGVQPQH
cdr3_length: 14; v_call: TRBV19; clone_size: NA; cdr3_aa: ASTPGGGGPRTPQH
cdr3_length: 10; v_call: TRBV5-4; clone_size: NA; cdr3_aa: ASSWGQREAF
cdr3_length: 10; v_call: TRBV29-1; clone_size: NA; cdr3_aa: SVILLVRGYT
cdr3_length: 14; v_call: TRBV4-1; clone_size: NA; cdr3_aa: ASSHLYRGRNTEAF
cdr3_length: 12; v_call: TRBV5-1; clone_size: once; cdr3_aa: ASSQDSIQETQY
cdr3_length: 13; v_call: TRBV3-1/TRBV3-2; clone_size: few; cdr3_aa: ASSQSAVWTAEAF
cdr3_length: 9; v_call: TRBV28; clone_size: NA; cdr3_aa: ASSLGQGQY
cdr3_length: 13; v_call: TRBV28; clone_size: NA; cdr3_aa: ASSLLTSGVSEQY
cdr3_length: 9; v_call: TRBV7-9; clone_size: NA; cdr3_aa: ASSLKAGYT
cdr3_length: 10; v_call: TRBV7-2; clone_size: NA; cdr3_aa: ASTPSYNEQF
cdr3_length: 9; v_call: TRBV5-1; clone_size: few; cdr3_aa: ASADSFEQY
cdr3_length: 13; v_call: TRBV18; clone_size: NA; cdr3_aa: ASSPPGKGTMGYT
cdr3_length: 14; v_call: TRBV5-1; clone_size: NA; cdr3_aa: ASRTFDRGEGYGYT
cdr3_length: 14; v_call: TRBV7-2; clone_size: NA; cdr3_aa: ASSRPSWTGRNEQF
cdr3_length: 12; v_call: TRBV2; clone_size: NA; cdr3_aa: ASSDGGTNEKLF
cdr3_length: 12; v_call: TRBV7-3; clone_size: NA; cdr3_aa: ASSLTSGRETQY
cdr3_length: 11; v_call: TRBV5-1; clone_size: NA; cdr3_aa: ASSPQGEYGYT
cdr3_length: 12; v_call: TRBV28; clone_size: NA; cdr3_aa: ASSLIRGIYEQY
cdr3_length: 13; v_call: TRBV9; clone_size: NA; cdr3_aa: ASSVGQGIGYGYT
cdr3_length: 13; v_call: TRBV7-2; clone_size: NA; cdr3_aa: ASSPSRGLGEKLF
cdr3_length: 14; v_call: TRBV6-4; clone_size: NA; cdr3_aa: ASKAHRQGVGQPQH
cdr3_length: 12; v_call: TRBV6-5; clone_size: NA; cdr3_aa: ASTPTGGNYEQY
cdr3_length: 12; v_call: TRBV18; clone_size: NA; cdr3_aa: ASSPQGIAYGYT
cdr3_length: 12; v_call: TRBV11-2; clone_size: once; cdr3_aa: ASSPGGGAYEQY
cdr3_length: 10; v_call: TRBV5-6; clone_size: NA; cdr3_aa: ASSLAGDPQY
cdr3_length: 13; v_call: TRBV28; clone_size: NA; cdr3_aa: ASSSPGQGIDTQY
cdr3_length: 14; v_call: TRBV18; clone_size: NA; cdr3_aa: ASSPVGGGTTDTQY
cdr3_length: 15; v_call: TRBV5-8; clone_size: NA; cdr3_aa: AVPGQTYHYSNQPQH
cdr3_length: 15; v_call: TRBV3-1/TRBV3-2; clone_size: NA; cdr3_aa: ASSQGGRGRNTGELF
cdr3_length: 11; v_call: TRBV29-1; clone_size: few; cdr3_aa: SVSGTPREGYT
cdr3_length: 18; v_call: TRBV3-1/TRBV3-2; clone_size: NA; cdr3_aa: ASSQAWASGGKSSYNEQF